The sequence of this T cell receptor (beta chain) was determined in a study of cytotoxic CD8 clonotypes in ibrutinib-treated CLL. Overall study: Sequenced samples delivered averages of roughly 260,000 productive templates and tens of thousands of productive rearrangements. Overall study results and limits: Sustained-remission and progressing patients had unequal sampling times. Clonality at baseline surpassed age-matched healthy donors and tracked circulating CD8+ T-cell counts.

Concerning this clone: The antigen is undetermined.

J lost 5 bases, V lost 5 bases, and 3 bases had no gene match. This CDR3 contains 12 residues. In germline, CDR1 is ENHRY, CDR2 SYGVKD. The protocol was immunoSEQ multiplex PCR, while the TCRdb copy is restricted to in-frame clones and leaves out a portion. The data contain 150,000 or so clones, about four fifths of them singletons. The J gene is TRBJ2-7, the V gene TRBV10-3; 7 nucleotides line up with TRBD1. The TCR was taken from a human donor with chronic lymphocytic leukemia. Sequenced material: PBMCs, taken after 12 months of ibrutinib treatment. The CDR3 loop reads CAISRQGHEQYF. Written as DNA, the CDR3 is TGTGCCATCAGTAGACAGGGCCACGAGCAGTACTTC.